This TCR beta chain came from a study of neoadjuvant nivolumab and ipilimumab in lung cancer. About this clone: The antigen is undetermined.

Study conclusions and caveats: TCR richness and clonality were higher in tumors than adjacent uninvolved lung. Only a small number of samples underwent TCR sequencing. TCR clonality did not significantly correlate with pathologic tumor regression. From pretherapy to surgery, tumor richness and clonality rose with dual therapy.

Sequencing was performed with immunoSEQ multiplex PCR; in TCRdb, only in-frame clones are kept and a portion is missing. The sample yields about 1,500 clones, 70% to 90% seen once. Germline CDR1 and CDR2: LNHNV and YYDKDF (reference sequence). The CDR3 is 16 amino acids. Trimming removed 0 bases from V and 7 bases from J; junction bases left unmatched: 8. The sample here was adjacent normal lung tissue, taken after neoadjuvant nivolumab, alone or with ipilimumab, at or shortly before surgery. The chain has TRBV15 and TRBJ1-4, with 7 bases fitting TRBD1. This TCR came from an adult with non-small cell lung cancer. The CDR3 DNA reads as TGTGCCACCAGCAGAGATGGCGGGGGGACAGTTGAAAAACTGTTTTTT. It yields the protein CATSRDGGGTVEKLFF.